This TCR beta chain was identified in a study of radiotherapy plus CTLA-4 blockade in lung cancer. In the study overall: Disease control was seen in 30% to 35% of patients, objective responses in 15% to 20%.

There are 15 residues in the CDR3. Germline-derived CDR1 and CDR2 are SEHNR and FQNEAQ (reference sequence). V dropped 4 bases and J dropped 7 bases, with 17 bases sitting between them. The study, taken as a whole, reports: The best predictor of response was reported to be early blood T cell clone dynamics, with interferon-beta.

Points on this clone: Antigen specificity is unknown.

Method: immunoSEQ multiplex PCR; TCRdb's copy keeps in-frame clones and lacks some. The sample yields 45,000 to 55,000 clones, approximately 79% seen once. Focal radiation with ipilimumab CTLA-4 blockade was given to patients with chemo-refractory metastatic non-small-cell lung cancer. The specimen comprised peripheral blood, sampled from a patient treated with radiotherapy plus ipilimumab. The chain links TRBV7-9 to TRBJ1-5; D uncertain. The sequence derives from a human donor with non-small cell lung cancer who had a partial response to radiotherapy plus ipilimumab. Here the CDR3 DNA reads TGTGCCAGCAGCTCCCCCGGGGATCCGGGGCAGCCCCAGCATTTT. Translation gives CASSSPGDPGQPQHF.